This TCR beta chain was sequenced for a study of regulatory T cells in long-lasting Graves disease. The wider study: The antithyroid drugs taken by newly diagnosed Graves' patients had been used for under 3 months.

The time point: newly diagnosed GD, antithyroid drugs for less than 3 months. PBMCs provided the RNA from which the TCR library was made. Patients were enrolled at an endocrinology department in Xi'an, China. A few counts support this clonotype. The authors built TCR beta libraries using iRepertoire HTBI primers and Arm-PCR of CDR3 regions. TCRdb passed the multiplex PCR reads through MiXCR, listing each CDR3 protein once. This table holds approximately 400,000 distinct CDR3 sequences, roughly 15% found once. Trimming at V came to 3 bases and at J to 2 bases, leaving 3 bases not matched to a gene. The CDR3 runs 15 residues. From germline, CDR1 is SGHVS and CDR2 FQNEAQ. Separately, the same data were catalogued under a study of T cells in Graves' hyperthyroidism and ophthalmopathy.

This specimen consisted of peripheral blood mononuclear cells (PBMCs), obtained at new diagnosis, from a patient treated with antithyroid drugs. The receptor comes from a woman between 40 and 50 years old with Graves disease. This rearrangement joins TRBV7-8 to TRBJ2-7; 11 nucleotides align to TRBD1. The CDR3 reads CASSLGQGVTYEQYF. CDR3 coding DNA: TGTGCCAGCAGCTTGGGACAGGGGGTCACCTACGAGCAGTACTTC.